The following is a T cell receptor beta chain sequence with its context. With 7 bases removed from V and 5 bases from J, the gap between germline ends came to 14 bases. This CDR3 has 13 amino acids. The germline gives CDR1 LGHNT, CDR2 FRNRAP. The data stem from a study of blood T cell repertoires in COVID-19. The wider study: In each case, the material was cDNA or gDNA derived from T cells, B-cell-depleted T cells, or PBMCs.

Authors' methods: Nucleated cell number was recorded as an estimate derived from reference gene primer amplification. The repertoire was sequenced with immunoSEQ multiplex PCR; TCRdb's copy has only in-frame clones and lacks some. The DNA gave D and trimming, while V, J and clone size come from that table. This sample yields over 150,000 clones, of which roughly 88% are seen a single time; more than 7% belongs to the top ten. The receptor was isolated from a woman older than 75 with active or convalescent COVID-19. Sequenced material: peripheral blood. The chain has TRBV12-5 and TRBJ1-2; a possible D gene is TRBD1 (6 bases). CDR3 protein: CASVLDRPYGYTF. As DNA, the CDR3 is TGTGCTAGTGTTTTAGACAGGCCTTATGGCTACACCTTC.